The T cell receptor beta chain described here comes from a study of T cells in Graves' hyperthyroidism and ophthalmopathy. Study results and caveats: Most thyroid clonotypes with frequency above 0.001 were detected in blood. Ophthalmopathy was identified by the model a median around 6.3 months ahead of onset.

Turning to this clonotype: The antigen is unknown.

Trimming stripped 4 bases from V and 1 base from J, with 17 bases between. This CDR3 region has 16 residues. Germline lookup yields CDR1 SEHNR and CDR2 FQNEAQ (reference sequence). Amplified TCR beta CDR3 regions derived from RNA transcripts. The HTBI primer set drove a first-round RT-PCR of the TCR CDR3. TCRdb passed the multiplex PCR reads through MiXCR, listing each CDR3 protein once. Found here are about 410,000 distinct CDR3 sequences, approximately 15% of them singletons; the top ten hold around a fifth. Clinicians diagnosed patients from clinical symptoms, serum thyroxine and TRAb, thyroid ultrasound and orbital computed tomography. Out of approximately 9.9 ml of fresh peripheral blood came the PBMCs.

This chain joins TRBV7-9 and TRBJ2-7; D might be TRBD1 (7 bases). The sequenced sample consisted of blood. The sequence came from a woman in her 30s with Graves' ophthalmopathy. The DNA for the CDR3 is TGTGCCAGCAGCTCAGGAGGGGGCGGTGGTTCCTACGAGCAGTACTTC. Protein sequence: CASSSGGGGGSYEQYF.